The T cell receptor beta chain under discussion was sequenced for a study of blood T cell repertoires in COVID-19. Profiled with immunoSEQ multiplex PCR; TCRdb holds only in-frame clones, not every one. The sample records about 300,000 clones, 80% to 90% being singletons. Trimming took 3 bases from V and 0 from J; bases not matched to a gene: 8. Germline CDR1 SGHTA, CDR2 FQGNSA. CDR3 length equals 17 residues. The sequenced sample was PBMCs or T cells enriched from blood (not recorded which). This clonotype was sampled from a woman aged 18-29 years who had recovered from COVID-19. The J gene is TRBJ1-5, the V gene TRBV7-2; TRBD1 agrees at 7 bases. This chain's CDR3 is CASSFRTGPYSNQPQHF. CDR3 in DNA: TGTGCCAGCAGCTTCAGGACAGGACCATATAGCAATCAGCCCCAGCATTTT.